This T cell receptor beta chain was documented in a study of Graves' ophthalmopathy and Graves' hyperthyroidism. The CDR3 is made up of 14 amino acids, end residues included. The germline V gene encodes CDR1 SGHTA and CDR2 FQGTGA. As the template, RNA transcripts were used to amplify TCR beta CDR3 regions. RT-PCR with HTBI primers came first, then second-round multiplex PCR. TCRdb reprocessed the multiplex PCR reads with MiXCR, giving one entry per CDR3 protein. Here the sample spans about 370,000 distinct CDR3 sequences, about 17% being singletons. In the case of this clonotype: This is likely a read error, given that the CDR3 carries no conserved phenylalanine or tryptophan at its end. The DNA is omitted, as the CDR3 cannot be located on it reliably, and the CDR3 follows TCRdb's listing.

This chain uses TRBV7-3 with TRBJ2-5; TRBD2 is the table's D call and was not checked against the DNA. The sample consisted of peripheral blood. The source of this sequence is an adult woman with stable Graves' hyperthyroidism. The CDR3: CASSFGGVRETGDL.